This T cell receptor beta chain was sequenced in a study of blood T cell repertoires in COVID-19. On the study more broadly: Whether acute or convalescent, the COVID-19 samples came from the United States, Italy and Spain. T cells, B-cell-depleted T cells, or PBMCs provided the cDNA or gDNA that served as material.

In the authors' workflow: Amplification of reference gene primers was used by the study to estimate nucleated cell counts. The protocol was immunoSEQ multiplex PCR, while the TCRdb copy is restricted to in-frame clones and leaves out a portion. Clonal size and the V and J genes are those of that table, whereas D and trimming came from the DNA. The data contain about 110,000 clones, more than 70% of them singletons. The CDR3 spans 12 residues. J gave up 9 bases and V 4 bases, and 3 bases lay outside the gene matches. CDR1 is SEHNR and CDR2 is FQNEAQ in the germline V gene (reference sequence). The clonotype originates from a man aged 40-49 years with active or convalescent COVID-19. V is TRBV7-9 and J is TRBJ1-2; the match to TRBD1 covers 9 bases. Sequenced material: peripheral blood. The CDR3 spells CASSSTGGSYTF. CDR3 DNA: TGTGCCAGCAGCTCGACAGGGGGGAGCTACACCTTC.